A single sample is the source of the 3 T cell receptor beta chains below, sequenced in a study of response to subunit inactivated influenza vaccine. From the RT-PCR reads, TCRdb called clonotypes with MiXCR, one entry per CDR3 protein. The sample consists of more than 200,000 distinct CDR3 sequences, 10% to 15% of them appearing once. Sequences were derived from non-naive T cells sorted from PBMCs, sampled less than 15 days before vaccination. These TCRs come from a man aged 50-60 years who received an inactivated influenza vaccine.

The table lists this clonotype with many counts. The rearrangement links TRBV20-1 to TRBJ2-1, with D perhaps TRBD1 (6 bases). Between the trimmed V and J ends, which lost 0 bases and 9 bases, there was a span of 9 bases. CDR1 and CDR2 (germline): DFQATT, SNEGSKA (reference sequence). The CDR3 totals 12 residues. CDR3 amino acids: CSARDGGREQFF. In DNA form, the CDR3 reads TGCAGTGCTAGAGATGGGGGCCGTGAGCAGTTCTTC.

This clonotype has only a few counts. The genes are TRBV15 and TRBJ2-5, with 10 bases lining up with TRBD1. J gave up 2 bases and V 2 bases, and 5 bases lay outside the gene matches. Per germline, CDR1 LNHNV and CDR2 YYDKDF (reference sequence). The CDR3 contains 16 residues. The CDR3 spells CATSRQRTGGQETQYF. The CDR3 DNA reads as TGTGCCACCAGCAGACAACGGACAGGGGGGCAAGAGACCCAGTACTTC.

In this sample, this clonotype turned up a few times. This chain links TRBV5-1 with TRBJ2-5; D gene unclear. Germline assignment: CDR1 SGHRS and CDR2 YFSETQ. This CDR3 contains 15 residues. Trimming cost V 0 bases and J 4 bases, with 13 bases left between them. CDR3 protein: CASSLDPSNRETQYF. In nucleotides, the CDR3 is TGCGCCAGCAGCTTGGATCCGTCAAATAGAGAGACCCAGTACTTC.